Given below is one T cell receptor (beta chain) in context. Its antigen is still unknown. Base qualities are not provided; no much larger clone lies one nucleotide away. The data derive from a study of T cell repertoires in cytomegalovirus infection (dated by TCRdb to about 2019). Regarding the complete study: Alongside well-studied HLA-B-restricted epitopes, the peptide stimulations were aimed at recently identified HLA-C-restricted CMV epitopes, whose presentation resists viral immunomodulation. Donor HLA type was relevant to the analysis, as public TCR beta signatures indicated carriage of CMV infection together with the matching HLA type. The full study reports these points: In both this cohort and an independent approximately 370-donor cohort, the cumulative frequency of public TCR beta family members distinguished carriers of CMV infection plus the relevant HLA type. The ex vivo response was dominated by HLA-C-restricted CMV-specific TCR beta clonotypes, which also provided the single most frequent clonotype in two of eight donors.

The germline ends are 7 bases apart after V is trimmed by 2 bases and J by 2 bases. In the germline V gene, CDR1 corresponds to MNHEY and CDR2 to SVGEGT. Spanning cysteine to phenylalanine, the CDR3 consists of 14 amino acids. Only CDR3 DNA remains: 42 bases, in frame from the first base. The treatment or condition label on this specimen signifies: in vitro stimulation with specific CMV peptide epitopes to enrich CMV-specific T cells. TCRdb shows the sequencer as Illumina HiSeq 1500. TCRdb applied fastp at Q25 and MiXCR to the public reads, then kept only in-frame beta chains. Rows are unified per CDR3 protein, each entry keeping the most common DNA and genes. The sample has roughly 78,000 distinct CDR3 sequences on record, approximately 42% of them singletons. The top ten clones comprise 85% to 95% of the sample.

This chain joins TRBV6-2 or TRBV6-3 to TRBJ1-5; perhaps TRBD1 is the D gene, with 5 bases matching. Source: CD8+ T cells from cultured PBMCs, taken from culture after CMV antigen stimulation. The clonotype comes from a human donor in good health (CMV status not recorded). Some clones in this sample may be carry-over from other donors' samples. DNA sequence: TGTGCCAGCAGTTACCTGGGACGCAATCAGCCCCAGCATTTT. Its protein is CASSYLGRNQPQHF.